This T cell receptor beta chain stems from a study of T cell responses to AZD1222 COVID-19 vaccine. The CDR3 spans 16 residues. The germline V gene has CDR1 LNHDA and CDR2 SQIVND (reference sequence). V was trimmed by 6 bases and J by 6 bases, leaving 21 bases between them. Only in-frame clones appear in the TCRdb table, and some are missing; sequencing was by immunoSEQ multiplex PCR. The sample lists roughly 140,000 clones; around 94% were seen once. The material sequenced was peripheral blood, taken on day 0 of AZD1222 vaccination. The chain employs TRBV19 and TRBJ2-1; unclear D gene. The receptor was derived from an adult in good health. CDR3 in amino acids: CASSPVYGPLSNEQFF. CDR3 nucleotide sequence: TGTGCCAGTAGCCCAGTATATGGGCCCCTAAGCAATGAGCAGTTCTTC.